A selection of T cell receptor beta chains follows, all from one sample in a study of T-cell reconstitution after alpha-beta-depleted transplantation in children. One entry per CDR3 protein, called by TCRdb with MiXCR from the PCR reads. The sample holds around 480,000 distinct CDR3 sequences, around a third seen once. Here the sequenced sample was PBMCs from the stem cell graft donor, taken from the stem cell graft. Receptors originate from a human donor who donated a stem cell graft to a child with aplastic anemia. Each CDR3 is given with its conserved first and last residue. A D gene is named only where the DNA matches it firmly. Rows may omit the clone size; those that give it use once, few, many or a size class.

cdr3_nt cdr3_aa d_call clone_size j_call v_call
TGCAGCGTTACGAGGGCTATGAACACTGAAGCTTTCTTT CSVTRAMNTEAFF NA few TRBJ1-1 TRBV29-1
TGTGCCTGGAGTAGGGACACTATTTTGGGCACTGAAGCTTTCTTT CAWSRDTILGTEAFF NA NA TRBJ1-1 TRBV30
TGTGCCAGCAGCTTCCTCTCGCCGGGACAGGGGGCCCACGAGCAGTACTTC CASSFLSPGQGAHEQYF TRBD1 few TRBJ2-7 TRBV7-6
TGTGCCAGCCGTAAGGGGCCAGGAGGGGAAAAACTGTTTTTT CASRKGPGGEKLFF NA NA TRBJ1-4 TRBV2
TGTGCCACCAGCAGAGGCGGGACACTCAATGAGCAGTTCTTC CATSRGGTLNEQFF NA NA TRBJ2-1 TRBV15
TGTGCCAGCAGCACCACCCGCATCGAGCAGTACTTC CASSTTRIEQYF NA NA TRBJ2-7 TRBV5-6
TGTGCCACCAGTGATTTCACGGGCGGGTCCTACGAGCAGTACTTC CATSDFTGGSYEQYF NA few TRBJ2-7 TRBV24-1
TGCAGCGGCGGAGGTGGGCCTGAAGCTTTCTTT CSGGGGPEAFF NA NA TRBJ1-1 TRBV29-1
TGCGCCAGCAGCCCAAATACAGGGACCTACAATGAGCAGTTCTTC CASSPNTGTYNEQFF NA few TRBJ2-1 TRBV5-1
TGCAGCGTTGATACTAGCGGGAGTACCAATGAGCAGTTCTTC CSVDTSGSTNEQFF TRBD2 few TRBJ2-1 TRBV29-1
TGCAGTGCTAGGAGCCGGGGGGCCACTGAAGCTTTCTTT CSARSRGATEAFF NA few TRBJ1-1 TRBV20-1
TGTGCCAGCAGTGAGGGACGCCTGAACACCGGGGAGCTGTTTTTT CASSEGRLNTGELFF NA NA TRBJ2-2 TRBV2
TGCAGTGCGGGGGGGACCGGGGAGCTGTTTTTT CSAGGTGELFF TRBD2 NA TRBJ2-2 TRBV20-1
TGTGCCAGCAGTTACGTATCTGGAGCGGGAGGAGCAGATACGCAGTATTTT CASSYVSGAGGADTQYF TRBD2 NA TRBJ2-3 TRBV6-5
TGCGCCAGCAGCCAAGATCTGACAGGCCCAACGAATGAGCAGTTCTTC CASSQDLTGPTNEQFF NA NA TRBJ2-1 TRBV4-3
TGTGCCAGTAGTTTCGGCAGGCCCCAAGAGACCCAGTACTTC CASSFGRPQETQYF NA NA TRBJ2-5 TRBV19
TGTGCCAGCAGCTTTATCAGGGGGAACACTGAAGCTTTCTTT CASSFIRGNTEAFF NA NA TRBJ1-1 TRBV7-2
TGTGCCAGCAGCTTTCCTAGCGGGGACTCCTACGAGCAGTACTTC CASSFPSGDSYEQYF TRBD2 few TRBJ2-7 TRBV7-2
TGTGCCAGCAGAATACGGACCGTGGGGCAGAATGAGCAGTTCTTC CASRIRTVGQNEQFF NA NA TRBJ2-1 TRBV6-1
TGTGCCATCAGCCAATCTGGGGCCAACGTCCTGACTTTC CAISQSGANVLTF NA few TRBJ2-6 TRBV10-3
TGTGCCAGCAGCCCTAGCGGCAACTCCTATAATTCACCCCTCCACTTT CASSPSGNSYNSPLHF NA few TRBJ1-6 TRBV7-8
TGTGCCACCAGCGCGACGGATGAAGCGAAGGCCTGGGGAATGAAACTGTTTTTT CATSATDEAKAWGMKLFF NA few TRBJ1-4 TRBV15
TGCAGTGCTAGATTGGACATGGGGGGCTACGAGCAGTACTTC CSARLDMGGYEQYF NA NA TRBJ2-7 TRBV20-1
TGTGCCAGCAGTGAGGGGGGAGGGCTAGCGGGAAGGGCTTACAATGAGCAGTTCTTC CASSEGGGLAGRAYNEQFF TRBD2 NA TRBJ2-1 TRBV6-1
TGTGCCAGCAGCTTATCTGACAGGTGGTCCACTGAAGCTTTCTTT CASSLSDRWSTEAFF NA NA TRBJ1-1 TRBV12-3/TRBV12-4
TGTGCCAGCAGCCCCGAAGGGTTTGGAAACACCATATATTTT CASSPEGFGNTIYF NA few TRBJ1-3 TRBV27
TGCGCCAGCAGCTTGGCTCTCGGGAGGGCAGAAGAGACCCAGTACTTC CASSLALGRAEETQYF TRBD2 NA TRBJ2-5 TRBV5-1
TGTGCCAGCAGCCCTTGGGGGCTAAACACCGGGGAGCTGTTTTTT CASSPWGLNTGELFF NA NA TRBJ2-2 TRBV7-2
TGTGCCAGCTGGGGAGATTCGTACGAGCAGTACTTC CASWGDSYEQYF NA few TRBJ2-7 TRBV18
TGCAGTGCCCTCCCCCGGACTAGCTACGAGCAGTACTTC CSALPRTSYEQYF TRBD2 few TRBJ2-7 TRBV20-1
TGTGCCAGCAGCTCCACAGGGGAGGCCCGTTACGAGCAGTACTTC CASSSTGEARYEQYF NA NA TRBJ2-7 TRBV7-2
TGTGCCAGTAGTAACCGGGGCAGGCTCTACGAGCAGTACTTC CASSNRGRLYEQYF NA NA TRBJ2-7 TRBV19
TGTGCCAGCAGTTTACAGGGGATTGCCGCTGAAGCTTTCTTT CASSLQGIAAEAFF NA few TRBJ1-1 TRBV12-3/TRBV12-4
TGTGCCAGCATGACAGGGATGAACACTGAAGCTTTCTTT CASMTGMNTEAFF TRBD1 few TRBJ1-1 TRBV7-2
TGTGCCAGCTCACCAGGGTCGAACTACGAGCAGTACTTC CASSPGSNYEQYF NA few TRBJ2-7 TRBV18
TGCAGTGCCCATAGCGGGAGGATGGCCGGGGAGCTGTTTTTT CSAHSGRMAGELFF TRBD2 few TRBJ2-2 TRBV20-1
TGTGCCAGCAGTTTAGAGTCAGGGATCTACTACGAGCAGTACTTC CASSLESGIYYEQYF NA few TRBJ2-7 TRBV28
TGTGCCAGCACCTTAGGGGGCAGGGGTTCCACTGAAGCTTTCTTT CASTLGGRGSTEAFF TRBD1 NA TRBJ1-1 TRBV28
TGTGCCAGCAGCTTGTCGACAGCGACAGATACGCAGTATTTT CASSLSTATDTQYF NA few TRBJ2-3 TRBV7-9
TGTGCCAGCAGCCAAGGCCGTGAGGGAGGGACAGATACGCAGTATTTT CASSQGREGGTDTQYF TRBD2 few TRBJ2-3 TRBV4-2
TGTGCCAGTAGTATAGACCTAGCGGGTCTTGAGCAGTTCTTC CASSIDLAGLEQFF TRBD2 few TRBJ2-1 TRBV19
TGCAGTGCTAGGCCTCTAGACTATGCCAAAGATTACAATGAGCAGTTCTTC CSARPLDYAKDYNEQFF NA NA TRBJ2-1 TRBV20-1
TGCGCCAGCAGCTTGGCCTTTAGCCAGGGGGCCTACAATGAGCAGTTCTTC CASSLAFSQGAYNEQFF TRBD1 NA TRBJ2-1 TRBV5-1
TGCAGTGCTAGAGTAGGGGGAAGCTCCTACAATGAGCAGTTCTTC CSARVGGSSYNEQFF NA few TRBJ2-1 TRBV20-1
TGTGCCAGCAGCCCCCGAGGGAGGGGCGAGCAGTACTTC CASSPRGRGEQYF TRBD2 once TRBJ2-7 TRBV7-9
TGCAGTGCTAGAAAACAGGGTTCCGGAGAAAAACTGTTTTTT CSARKQGSGEKLFF NA NA TRBJ1-4 TRBV20-1
TGTGCCAGCAGCCAGACAGGGTCTAATTCATTTTATAATTCACCCCTCCACTTT CASSQTGSNSFYNSPLHF TRBD1 few TRBJ1-6 TRBV9
TGTGCCAGCAGTTACTCGGAGGGTACTGGAAACACCATATATTTT CASSYSEGTGNTIYF NA NA TRBJ1-3 TRBV6-5
TGTGCCACCGGACAAGGGGGACTAGGGCAAGAGACCCAGTACTTC CATGQGGLGQETQYF TRBD2 few TRBJ2-5 TRBV10-3